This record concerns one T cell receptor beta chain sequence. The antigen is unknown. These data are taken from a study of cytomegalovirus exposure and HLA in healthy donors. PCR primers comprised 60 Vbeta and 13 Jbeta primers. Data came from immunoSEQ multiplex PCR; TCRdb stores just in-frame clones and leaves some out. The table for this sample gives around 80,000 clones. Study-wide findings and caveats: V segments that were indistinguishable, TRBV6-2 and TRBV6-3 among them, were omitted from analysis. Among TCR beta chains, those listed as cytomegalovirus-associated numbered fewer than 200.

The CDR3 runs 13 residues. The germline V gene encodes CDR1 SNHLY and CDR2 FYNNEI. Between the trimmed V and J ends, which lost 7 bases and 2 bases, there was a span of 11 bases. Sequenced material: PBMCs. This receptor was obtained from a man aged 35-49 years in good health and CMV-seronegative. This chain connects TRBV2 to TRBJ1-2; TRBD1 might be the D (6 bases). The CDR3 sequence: CASKDSLNYGYTF. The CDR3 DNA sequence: TGTGCCAGCAAGGACAGCCTAAACTATGGCTACACCTTC.